This entry is about one T cell receptor (beta chain). The CDR3 runs to 14 residues. Looked up from germline, CDR1 is LGHNA and CDR2 is YSLEER. Trimming took off 1 base at V and 4 bases at J, with 11 bases between the two ends. The data were obtained in a study of CD8 T cells in Susac syndrome. CD8+ and CD4+ T cells taken from blood had their TCR beta sequenced. Controls were healthy donors (matched for age and sex). Negative isolation yielded CD4+ and CD8+ T cells, and FACS enriched TEMRA cells. The RNA input was about 0.5 to 1 ug, and it was reverse transcribed with random hexamers. The amplification used immunoSEQ multiplex PCR on TCR beta CDR3; it spanned 54 Vbeta and 13 Jbeta. TCRdb re-called the immunoSEQ multiplex PCR reads with MiXCR, one entry per CDR3 protein. The repertoire holds about 120,000 distinct CDR3 sequences, with around 90% as singletons.

The receptor comes from a human donor in good health. V and J are TRBV4-3 and TRBJ2-7; D ambiguous. Sample: CD4+ T cells from PBMCs. The CDR3 loop is CASSQGKATYEQYF. Written as DNA, the CDR3 is TGCGCCAGCAGCCAAGGAAAGGCGACTTACGAGCAGTACTTC.